Listed below are T cell receptor beta chains from one sample, sequenced in a study of TIL therapy for anti-PD-1-resistant metastatic lung cancer. Repertoires were generated with immunoSEQ multiplex PCR, while TCRdb's copy carries only in-frame clones and drops some. This table holds over 20,000 clones, approximately 72% found once. The input for sequencing was tumor tissue, taken at baseline. The receptors shown here come from a person aged 25-85 years with non-small cell lung cancer. Each CDR3 is given with its conserved first and last residue. D genes are given only for firm matches. Some rows have no size entry. The others give once, few or many, or a class for an expanded clone.

j_call	clone_size	d_call	v_call	cdr3_nt	cdr3_aa
TRBJ1-1	once	NA	TRBV5-4	TGTGCCAGCAGCTTGGGCAGGGGTGGTTTCACTGAAGCTTTCTTT	CASSLGRGGFTEAFF
TRBJ1-2	medium-sized	TRBD1	TRBV7-8	TGTGCCAGCAGCTTAGAGGGACAGGAAGGCTACACCTTC	CASSLEGQEGYTF
TRBJ1-2	NA	NA	TRBV19	TGTGCCAGTAGTATAAGGGGGGAGGTCTATGGCTACACCTTC	CASSIRGEVYGYTF
TRBJ2-6	NA	TRBD1	TRBV9	TGTGCCAGTTCGGGACAGGGACTCTCTGGGGCCAACGTCCTGACTTTC	CASSGQGLSGANVLTF
TRBJ2-1	NA	TRBD2	TRBV9	TGTGCCAGCAGTAGTCCCGGGACTAGCGGCAATGAGCAGTTCTTC	CASSSPGTSGNEQFF
TRBJ2-3	NA	NA	TRBV7-2	TGTGCCAGCAGCTTAGTTGGGGGAACCACAGATACGCAGTATTTT	CASSLVGGTTDTQYF
TRBJ1-2	NA	TRBD1	TRBV19	TGTGCCAGTAGTACCCGGGGACAGGGGTCTGACTATGGCTACACCTTC	CASSTRGQGSDYGYTF
TRBJ2-1	once	NA	TRBV10-3	TGTGCCATCAGTGGCCCACAGGGCCTCTCCTACAATGAGCAGTTCTTC	CAISGPQGLSYNEQFF
TRBJ1-2	NA	NA	TRBV2	TGTGCCAGCAGTGAGTCAGGGACCTATGGCTACACCTTC	CASSESGTYGYTF
TRBJ1-2	once	NA	TRBV7-2	TGTGCCAGCAGCCAGGGGCGCAGGGGCTATGGCTACACCTTC	CASSQGRRGYGYTF
TRBJ2-7	NA	NA	TRBV6-1	TGTGCCAGCAGTGAAGCGGAAACCTACGAGCAGTACTTC	CASSEAETYEQYF
TRBJ1-2	NA	NA	TRBV29-1	TGCAGCGTTGAATGGCAGGGTTATGACTATGGCTACACCTTC	CSVEWQGYDYGYTF
TRBJ2-5	NA	NA	TRBV5-1	TGCGCCAGCAGCTTCCAAGAGACCCAGTACTTC	CASSFQETQYF
TRBJ2-3	NA	NA	TRBV10-1	TGCGCCAGCAGCGTTGGGGGAGGCACAGATACGCAGTATTTT	CASSVGGGTDTQYF
TRBJ2-7	NA	TRBD1	TRBV7-6	TGTGCCAGCAGCTTGGGACAGCCGATATTTGAACGGCAGTACTTC	CASSLGQPIFERQYF
TRBJ1-3	NA	NA	TRBV19	TGTGCCAGTAGTATAGATCGATGGGGGGACCCTCTCTCTGGAAACACCATATATTTT	CASSIDRWGDPLSGNTIYF
TRBJ1-4	NA	NA	TRBV30	TGTGCCTGGAGCCTGACTCCTCACTTTAATGAAAAACTGTTTTTT	CAWSLTPHFNEKLFF
TRBJ1-5	NA	TRBD1	TRBV5-6	TGTGCCAGCAGCCGTCGTCAGGGGGATCAGCCCCAGCATTTT	CASSRRQGDQPQHF
TRBJ2-7	NA	NA	TRBV5-1	TGCGCCAGCAGCTTGGCCGGACAGTCGTACGAGCAGTACTTC	CASSLAGQSYEQYF
TRBJ1-4	few	NA	TRBV11-3	TGTGCCAGCAGCTTAGCACAGGGCGGTGAAAAACTGTTTTTT	CASSLAQGGEKLFF
TRBJ1-2	NA	NA	TRBV4-2	TGTGCCAGCAGCCAAGTAGTAGACTATGGCTACACCTTC	CASSQVVDYGYTF
TRBJ1-2	once	NA	TRBV6-5	TGTGCCAGCAGTTGGACGAGTCAATATGGCTACACCTTC	CASSWTSQYGYTF
TRBJ2-6	NA	NA	TRBV10-3	TGTGCCATCAGTGCAGGGACTGGGGCCAACGTCCTGACTTTC	CAISAGTGANVLTF
TRBJ2-3	few	NA	TRBV27	TGTGCCAGCAGTTTATTTGCCACAGATACGCAGTATTTT	CASSLFATDTQYF
TRBJ2-3	NA	TRBD2	TRBV2	TGTGCCACCTGGGGGGAAGCGGGGGCCACTAGCACAGATACGCAGTATTTT	CATWGEAGATSTDTQYF
TRBJ2-3	NA	NA	TRBV11-3	TGTGCCAGCAGCACGGGCACAGATACGCAGTATTTT	CASSTGTDTQYF
TRBJ1-5	NA	NA	TRBV5-1	TGCGCCAGCAGCGCTACAGGGAGCTTAAAAAATCAGCCCCAGCATTTT	CASSATGSLKNQPQHF
TRBJ2-7	NA	TRBD1	TRBV5-4	TGTGCCAGCAGCCCGGGACAGGACTCCTACGAGCAGTACTTC	CASSPGQDSYEQYF
TRBJ1-2	once	NA	TRBV7-2	TGTGCCAGCAGCCAAGTCCAGGCGACCTATGGCTACACCTTC	CASSQVQATYGYTF
TRBJ1-5	few	NA	TRBV2	TGTGCCAGCAGTGTAGGACAACAGCCCCAGCATTTT	CASSVGQQPQHF
TRBJ2-3	NA	TRBD2	TRBV7-7	TGTGCCAGCAGCCCCTGGCTAAGCGGGGGTAGCACAGATACGCAGTATTTT	CASSPWLSGGSTDTQYF
TRBJ2-5	NA	TRBD1	TRBV10-3	TGTGCCATCAGTGCTGGACAGGGCGAGACCCAGTACTTC	CAISAGQGETQYF
TRBJ1-2	few	NA	TRBV27	TGTGCCAGCAGTTACGGAGATGGCTACACCTTC	CASSYGDGYTF
TRBJ2-1	NA	NA	TRBV27	TGTGCCAGCAGTCGACGGAGCTCCTACAATGAGCAGTTCTTC	CASSRRSSYNEQFF
TRBJ1-2	NA	NA	TRBV30	TGTGCCTGGAGTGTTGGCAGGAACTATGGCTACACCTTC	CAWSVGRNYGYTF
TRBJ2-5	NA	NA	TRBV7-6	TGTGCCAGCAGCCCAGATTATGTGGGGCTACAAGAGACCCAGTACTTC	CASSPDYVGLQETQYF
TRBJ2-7	medium-sized	TRBD2	TRBV6-1	TGTGCCAGCAGTGAAGGACTAGCGGGGGCCTACGAGCAGTACTTC	CASSEGLAGAYEQYF
TRBJ2-7	NA	TRBD2	TRBV25-1	TGTGCCAGCAGTGAGTCGGGGGGTAACTACGAGCAGTACTTC	CASSESGGNYEQYF
TRBJ1-1	once	NA	TRBV11-2	TGTGCCAGCAGCTTAGATCTGGTCGGACAAGGTGGAGGTGAGGCTTTCTTT	CASSLDLVGQGGGEAFF
TRBJ2-7	NA	NA	TRBV5-1	TGCGCCAGCAGCTTGCGGGGGAACTACGAGCAGTACTTC	CASSLRGNYEQYF
TRBJ2-7	few	TRBD1	TRBV2	TGTGCCAGCAGTGAAAGGGACAGGGTGTACGAGCAGTACTTC	CASSERDRVYEQYF
TRBJ1-3	NA	NA	TRBV15	TGTGCCACCAGCAGAGATTCTGGCAGACTCTCTGGAAACACCATATATTTT	CATSRDSGRLSGNTIYF
TRBJ1-1	few	NA	TRBV11-2	TGTGCCAGCAGCGCACAAATCTCCTTCCAAGCTTTCTTT	CASSAQISFQAFF
TRBJ2-7	NA	NA	TRBV11-3	TGTGCCAGCAGCTTCCGCAGGCTCGGCTACGAGCAGTACTTC	CASSFRRLGYEQYF
TRBJ2-1	NA	NA	TRBV4-1	TGCGCCAGCAGCCACGAAACTCGTATCTACAATGAGCAGTTCTTC	CASSHETRIYNEQFF
TRBJ2-2	NA	TRBD1	TRBV9	TGTGCCAGCAGCGCCAGAGGGACAGGGCCGAGCACCGGGGAGCTGTTTTTT	CASSARGTGPSTGELFF
TRBJ1-2	NA	NA	TRBV29-1	TGCAGCGTTGGTAACGCAGGGCCCTATGGCTACACCTTC	CSVGNAGPYGYTF
TRBJ2-7	NA	NA	TRBV19	TGTGCCAGTAGTATTGGACGGACCTACGAGCAGTACTTC	CASSIGRTYEQYF